Following are 31 T cell receptor beta chains from one sample sequenced in a study of blood T cell repertoires in COVID-19. Here immunoSEQ multiplex PCR was the method, and the copy in TCRdb shows in-frame clones only, minus some. The profile covers roughly 160,000 clones, with 85% appearing a single time and roughly 8.1% taken by the ten largest. Sequences were obtained from peripheral blood. These receptors came from a woman at least 80 years old with COVID-19, enrolled during active disease.

A few counts support this clone. This chain joins TRBV10-1 and TRBJ2-7; 9 nucleotides agree with TRBD1. V shed 5 bases and J 4 bases; nucleotides not matched to a gene: 3. CDR1 is WNHNN and CDR2 is SYGVQD in the germline V gene (reference sequence). There are 13 residues in the CDR3. The CDR3 DNA follows: TGCGCCAGCAGTTCTGGACAGGGGTACGAGCAGTACTTC. Amino acid sequence: CASSSGQGYEQYF.

This clone was recorded a few times. The chain couples TRBV5-5 to TRBJ2-7; a possible D gene is TRBD1 (6 bases). V lost 0 bases and J lost 10, with 14 bases in between. There are 13 residues in the CDR3. Germline V gives CDR1 SGHKS, CDR2 YYEKEE (reference sequence). This CDR3 reads CASSLVPRQVQYF. The CDR3 bases are TGTGCCAGCAGCTTGGTTCCCCGACAGGTTCAGTACTTC.

The chain joins TRBV29-1 to TRBJ1-2; D is possibly TRBD1 (5 bases). The CDR3 covers 16 residues. V gave up 6 bases and J gave up 3 bases, with 23 bases separating them. Germline values: CDR1 SQVTM, CDR2 ANQGSEA. The CDR3 region has the DNA TGCAGCGTCGATCGTAGTGGGACGCCGGGGGACTATGGCTACACCTTC. Encoded protein: CSVDRSGTPGDYGYTF.

The V gene is TRBV9, the J gene TRBJ2-1; 12 bases are a match to TRBD2. The junction had 4 bases not matched to a gene; V was cut back by 0 bases and J by 3 bases. Germline values: CDR1 SGDLS, CDR2 YYNGEE. The CDR3 loop spans 17 amino acids. The CDR3 region is CASSVGPSGRGYNEQFF. In nucleotides, the CDR3 is TGTGCCAGCAGCGTAGGGCCTAGCGGGAGGGGCTACAATGAGCAGTTCTTC.

This clone was counted a few times. The chain links TRBV5-1 to TRBJ1-2; D gene uncertain. This CDR3 is 12 amino acids long. Trimming cost V 6 bases and J 8 bases, with 14 bases left between them. Germline V lookup: CDR1 SGHRS, CDR2 YFSETQ. The CDR3 DNA reads TGCGCCAGCACCAAGGGAGAAGGAGGCTACACCTTC. It codes for CASTKGEGGYTF.

The rearrangement links TRBV20-1 to TRBJ1-6; D is unresolved. The CDR3 length is 15 residues. Trimming removed 3 bases from V and 2 bases from J, with 11 bases in between. Germline lookup yields CDR1 DFQATT and CDR2 SNEGSKA (reference sequence). The CDR3 nucleotides read TGCAGTGCTAGTTTACGGGGAGCCTATAATTCACCCCTCCACTTT. It codes for CSASLRGAYNSPLHF.

V usage is TRBV6-5 and J usage is TRBJ2-1; 8 bases map to TRBD1. The CDR3 consists of 15 residues. V gave up 2 bases and J gave up 6 bases; unmatched junction bases: 6. Germline-derived CDR1 and CDR2 are MNHEY and SVGAGI. The CDR3 DNA reads TGTGCCAGCAGTTACGGGACAGGCAGACTCAATGAGCAGTTCTTC. Translation: CASSYGTGRLNEQFF.

V is TRBV6-2 or TRBV6-3 and J is TRBJ2-3; no firm D call. Trimming removed 5 bases from V and 1 base from J, with 4 bases in between. This CDR3 contains 12 residues. Germline values: CDR1 MNHEY, CDR2 SVGEGT. The CDR3 DNA reads as TGTGCCAGCAGTCGGGGCACAGATACGCAGTATTTT. This encodes CASSRGTDTQYF.

The chain uses TRBV5-1 and TRBJ2-7; 10 bases are shared with TRBD1. Per germline, CDR1 SGHRS and CDR2 YFSETQ. The trim removed 1 base at V and 2 bases at J, leaving 3 bases unmatched. CDR3 length: 15 amino acids. In DNA form, the CDR3 reads TGCGCCAGCAGCTTGACCGACAGGGGGCCCTACGAGCAGTACTTC. The encoded protein is CASSLTDRGPYEQYF.

The chain joins TRBV6-5 to TRBJ1-5; 11 nucleotides agree with TRBD1. J was trimmed by 5 bases and V by 6 bases; bases with no gene match: 6. This CDR3 is built from 15 residues. CDR1 MNHEY and CDR2 SVGAGI come from the germline V gene. CDR3 residues: CASSTPGQGDQPQHF. The CDR3 region has the DNA TGTGCCAGCAGCACACCGGGACAGGGGGATCAGCCCCAGCATTTT.

V usage is TRBV5-1 and J usage is TRBJ2-5; D possibly corresponds to TRBD1 (5 bases). The CDR3 runs to 13 residues. The ends were cut back, 5 bases at V and 5 bases at J, with 13 bases in the middle. Germline V gene sequence: CDR1 SGHRS, CDR2 YFSETQ. The CDR3 here is CASRTQGLETQYF. The CDR3 nucleotides are TGCGCCAGCAGAACTCAGGGTCTCGAGACCCAGTACTTC.

This chain connects TRBV5-6 to TRBJ1-4; weak D call: TRBD1 (6 bases). V lost 0 bases and J 5 bases, leaving 11 bases between the germline ends. The CDR3 runs 15 residues. CDR1 and CDR2 from the germline V gene are SGHDT and YYEEEE. CDR3 residues: CASSLGAGANEKLFF. In nucleotides, the CDR3 is TGTGCCAGCAGCTTGGGGGCAGGGGCAAATGAAAAACTGTTTTTT.

This clone occurred a few times. V gene TRBV5-1 combines with J gene TRBJ2-1; a possible D gene is TRBD1 (7 bases). V dropped 3 bases and J dropped 0 bases, with 10 bases sitting between them. The CDR3 consists of 15 residues. Germline CDR1 is SGHRS and CDR2 is YFSETQ. The CDR3 region is CASSWGDSSYNEQFF. In DNA form, the CDR3 reads TGCGCCAGCAGCTGGGGGGACAGCTCCTACAATGAGCAGTTCTTC.

A single count supports this clone. The V call is TRBV2, the J call TRBJ2-5; 12 bases are shared with TRBD2. The CDR3 is 15 amino acids. Germline V gene lookup returns CDR1 SNHLY and CDR2 FYNNEI. The J segment lost 1 base and the V segment lost 10 bases, leaving 7 bases of the junction unmatched. The CDR3 reads CAIPGTSGFQETQYF. In nucleotides, the CDR3 is TGTGCCATCCCCGGGACTAGCGGGTTCCAAGAGACCCAGTACTTC.

The rearrangement joins TRBV27 to TRBJ1-2; D is undetermined. The length of the CDR3 is 14 residues. The germline V and J ends were trimmed by 4 bases and 3 bases, with 12 bases remaining between them. Per the germline V gene, CDR1 is MNHEY and CDR2 is SMNVEV (reference sequence). This CDR3 is CASSSRLGDYGYTF. DNA for the CDR3: TGTGCCAGCAGTTCCCGGTTGGGAGACTATGGCTACACCTTC.

The sample holds one count of this clone. The rearrangement uses TRBV6-5 and TRBJ1-2, with TRBD1 matching 8 bases. This CDR3 spans 13 amino acids. Germline V gene data show CDR1 as MNHEY and CDR2 as SVGAGI. V shed 6 bases, J shed 3 bases, and the junction held 3 bases outside the gene matches. CDR3 nucleotide sequence: TGTGCCAGCAGGCGGGGACAGGACTATGGCTACACCTTC. It is translated as CASRRGQDYGYTF.

The chain couples TRBV5-1 to TRBJ2-1; 13 positions agree with TRBD2. The CDR3 is 16 amino acids. Germline CDR1 reads SGHRS; CDR2 reads YFSETQ. The trim removed 0 bases at V and 7 bases at J, leaving 4 bases unmatched. The CDR3 loop is CASSLATTSGGNEQFF. The CDR3 region has the DNA TGCGCCAGCAGCTTGGCCACGACTAGCGGGGGGAATGAGCAGTTCTTC.

The chain uses TRBV19 and TRBJ1-6; 9 bases map to TRBD1. The CDR3 spans 15 residues. The J segment lost 10 bases and the V segment lost 7 bases, leaving 11 bases of the junction unmatched. Germline-derived CDR1 and CDR2 are LNHDA and SQIVND (reference sequence). The CDR3 DNA is TGTGCCAGTATCCCCGGGACAGGGCCTTTCTCACCCCTCCACTTT. It is translated as CASIPGTGPFSPLHF.

The chain has TRBV9 and TRBJ1-2, with TRBD1 matching over 10 bases. The CDR3 runs to 16 residues. Germline V gives CDR1 SGDLS, CDR2 YYNGEE. After removal of 4 bases from V and 4 bases from J, the junction contained 10 bases not matched to a gene. The CDR3 region has the DNA TGTGCCAGCAGCAAGACAGGACAGGGGGTGGGCTATGGCTACACCTTC. Protein: CASSKTGQGVGYGYTF.

This clone has a single count. The chain uses TRBV6-5 and TRBJ2-5, with D possibly matching TRBD1 (5 bases). V dropped 5 bases and J dropped 7 bases, with 14 bases sitting between them. Germline V gives CDR1 MNHEY, CDR2 SVGAGI. The CDR3 is 13 amino acids. This CDR3 reads CASSLLGPGTQYF. As DNA, the CDR3 is TGTGCCAGCAGTCTCTTGGGGCCAGGGACCCAGTACTTC.

CDR3 bases: TGTGCCAGCGGTGCGGGGAGGCAGTACTTC. This sequence encodes CASGAGRQYF. The chain employs TRBV2 and TRBJ2-7; TRBD2 is a possible D gene (6 bases). Trimming cost V 8 bases and J 9 bases, with 11 bases left between them. The CDR3 is 10 residues long. CDR1 is SNHLY and CDR2 is FYNNEI in the germline V gene.

The chain joins TRBV29-1 to TRBJ1-2, with D possibly being TRBD1 (6 bases). V gave up 7 bases and J gave up 8 bases, with 17 bases separating them. CDR3 length equals 12 residues. The germline V gene has CDR1 SQVTM and CDR2 ANQGSEA. The CDR3, as DNA: TGCAGCGCCTCACGACAGGTGGGAGGCTACACCTTC. Its translation: CSASRQVGGYTF.

The CDR3 region has the DNA TGCGCCAGCAGCTTGAAGGGAGCTGGAAACACCATATATTTT. Translating it yields CASSLKGAGNTIYF. V usage is TRBV5-1 and J usage is TRBJ1-3; D is unresolved. The CDR3 has 14 residues. V was trimmed by 1 base and J by 2 bases, leaving 7 bases between them. Germline lookup yields CDR1 SGHRS and CDR2 YFSETQ.

The chain carries TRBV15 and TRBJ2-1; 8 bases are shared with TRBD2. Per the germline V gene, CDR1 is LNHNV and CDR2 is YYDKDF (reference sequence). The CDR3 sequence is 16 residues long. With 3 bases clipped from V and 7 bases from J, the junction kept 11 bases outside the gene matches. The chain's CDR3 is CATSRDAGGVTNEQFF. CDR3 sequence (DNA): TGTGCCACCAGCAGGGATGCCGGGGGGGTGACAAATGAGCAGTTCTTC.

The chain is built from TRBV4-1 and TRBJ2-1, with 7 bases fitting TRBD2. This CDR3 has 16 amino acids. The junction had 7 bases not matched to a gene; V was cut back by 2 bases and J by 3 bases. The V gene's germline CDR1 is MGHRA and CDR2 YSYEKL. The CDR3 is CASSQLGTKIYNEQFF. In nucleotides, the CDR3 is TGCGCCAGCAGCCAACTCGGGACTAAAATCTACAATGAGCAGTTCTTC.

This clone occurred a few times. The rearrangement links TRBV5-5 to TRBJ2-7; D uncertain. V lost 3 bases to trimming and J lost 1 base, with 11 bases between them. Germline values: CDR1 SGHKS, CDR2 YYEKEE (reference sequence). CDR3 size: 14 residues. Written as DNA, the CDR3 is TGTGCCAGCAGCTCCTCAAGCTCTTCCTACGAGCAGTACTTC. Translation: CASSSSSSSYEQYF.

This clone has more than one count but fewer than ten. J is TRBJ1-5 and V is TRBV5-8; no clear D gene. V lost 3 bases to trimming and J lost 0 bases, with 10 bases between them. The V gene's germline CDR1 is SGHTS and CDR2 YDEGEE. The CDR3 extends over 15 amino acids. The CDR3 DNA reads TGTGCCAGCAGCTCCCGCGGTTATAGCAATCAGCCCCAGCATTTT. This sequence encodes CASSSRGYSNQPQHF.

The J gene is TRBJ1-2, the V gene TRBV20-1; 11 bases are shared with TRBD1. CDR1 and CDR2 (germline): DFQATT, SNEGSKA (reference sequence). The CDR3 spans 12 residues. Trimming cost V 3 bases and J 10 bases; bases outside gene matches: 4. This CDR3 reads CSASGTGGPYTF. For the CDR3, the DNA is TGCAGTGCTAGTGGGACAGGGGGTCCCTACACCTTC.

This clone was recorded only once. The rearrangement links TRBV19 to TRBJ1-1, with D maybe TRBD1 (5 bases). The CDR3 contains 14 residues. V gave up 6 bases and J gave up 3 bases, with 14 bases separating them. Germline CDR1 is LNHDA and CDR2 is SQIVND (reference sequence). The CDR3 protein is CASRETSRDTEAFF. CDR3 DNA: TGTGCCAGTAGGGAAACCTCCAGGGACACTGAAGCTTTCTTT.

Only one count was recorded for this clone. The V call is TRBV2, the J call TRBJ2-7, with 9 bases that match TRBD1. Looked up from germline, CDR1 is SNHLY and CDR2 is FYNNEI. Losses at the gene ends were 8 bases for V and 4 bases for J; bases not matched to a gene: 6. The CDR3 runs to 13 residues. CDR3 amino acids: CASRTGVWYEQYF. CDR3 DNA sequence: TGTGCCAGCCGGACAGGGGTCTGGTACGAGCAGTACTTC.

The rearrangement links TRBV3-1 (or the pseudogene TRBV3-2) to TRBJ1-3, with 8 bases matching TRBD1. This CDR3 has 16 amino acids. Unmatched junction bases numbered 6, after V lost 1 base and J lost 4 bases. Germline V gene data show CDR1 as LGHDT and CDR2 as YNNKEL (reference sequence). This CDR3 is CASSQVAGGAGNTIYF. Written as DNA, the CDR3 is TGTGCCAGCAGCCAAGTAGCAGGGGGCGCCGGAAACACCATATATTTT.